This T cell receptor (beta chain) was profiled in a study of blood T cell repertoires in COVID-19. Looking at the study overall: COVID-19 samples, acute and convalescent, were from the United States, Italy and Spain. PBMCs, B-cell-depleted T cells, or T cells were the source of the cDNA or gDNA that made up the material.

This clone has only one observation. The CDR3 loop spans 14 amino acids. The germline CDR1 and CDR2 sequences are SGHNT and YYREEE (reference sequence). The V and J ends lost 1 base and 4 bases respectively, with 9 bases between them. Source study methods: Reference gene primer amplification in the assay estimated nucleated cell counts. The data were produced by immunoSEQ multiplex PCR, yet TCRdb's version contains in-frame clones alone and is incomplete. For V, J and clone size, that table is used; D and trimming come from the DNA. There are around 130,000 clones in the sample; approximately 84% occur only once, and over 1.1% lies in the top ten.

The rearrangement joins TRBV5-4 to TRBJ1-5, with D possibly matching TRBD1 (5 bases). The sample consisted of peripheral blood. This clonotype originated in a man aged 55 to 70 with acute or convalescent COVID-19. The CDR3 region is CASSLPGPNQPQHF. DNA for the CDR3: TGTGCCAGCAGCTTGCCAGGGCCTAATCAGCCCCAGCATTTT.